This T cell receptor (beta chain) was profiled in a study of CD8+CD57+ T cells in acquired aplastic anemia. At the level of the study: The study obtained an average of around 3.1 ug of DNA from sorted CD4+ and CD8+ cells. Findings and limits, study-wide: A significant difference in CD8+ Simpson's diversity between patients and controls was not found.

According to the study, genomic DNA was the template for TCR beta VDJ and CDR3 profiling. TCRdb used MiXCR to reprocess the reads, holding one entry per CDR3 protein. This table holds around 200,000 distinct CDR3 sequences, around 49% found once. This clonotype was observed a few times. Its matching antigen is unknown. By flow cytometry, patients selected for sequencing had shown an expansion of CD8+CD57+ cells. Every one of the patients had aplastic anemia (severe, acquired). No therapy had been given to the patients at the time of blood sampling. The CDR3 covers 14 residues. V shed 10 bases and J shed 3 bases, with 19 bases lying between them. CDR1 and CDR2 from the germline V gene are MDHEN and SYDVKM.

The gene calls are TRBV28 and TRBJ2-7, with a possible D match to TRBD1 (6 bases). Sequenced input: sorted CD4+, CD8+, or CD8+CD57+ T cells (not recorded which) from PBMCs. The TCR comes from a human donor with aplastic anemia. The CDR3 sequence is CAISRDTDYYEQYF. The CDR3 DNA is TGTGCCATCTCCCGGGACACGGATTACTACGAGCAGTACTTC.